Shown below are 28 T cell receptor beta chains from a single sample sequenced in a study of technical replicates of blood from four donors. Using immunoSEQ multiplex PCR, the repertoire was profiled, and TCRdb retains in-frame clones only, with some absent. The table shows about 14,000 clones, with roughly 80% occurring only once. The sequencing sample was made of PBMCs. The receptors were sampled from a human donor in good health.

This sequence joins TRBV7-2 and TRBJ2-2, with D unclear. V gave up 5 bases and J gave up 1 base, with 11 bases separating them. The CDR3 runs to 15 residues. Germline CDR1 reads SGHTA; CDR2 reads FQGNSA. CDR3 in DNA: TGTGCCAGCAGCATAAGCATGCGGAACACCGGGGAGCTGTTTTTT. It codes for CASSISMRNTGELFF.

The CDR3 region is CASSQWISGGQETQYF. The CDR3 DNA is TGTGCCAGCAGCCAATGGATTAGCGGGGGACAAGAGACCCAGTACTTC. The chain has TRBV4-2 and TRBJ2-5; 9 bases fit TRBD2. The germline CDR1 and CDR2 sequences are LGHNA and YNFKEQ. The CDR3 spans 16 residues. V lost 2 bases to trimming and J lost 2 bases; unmatched junction nucleotides: 6.

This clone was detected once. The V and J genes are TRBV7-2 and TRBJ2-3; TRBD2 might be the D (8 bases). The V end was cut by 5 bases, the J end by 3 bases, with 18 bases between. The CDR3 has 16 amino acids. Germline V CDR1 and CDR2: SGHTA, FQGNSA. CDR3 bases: TGTGCCAGCAGCCGACAGGGTAGCGGGAATACAGATACGCAGTATTTT. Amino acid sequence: CASSRQGSGNTDTQYF.

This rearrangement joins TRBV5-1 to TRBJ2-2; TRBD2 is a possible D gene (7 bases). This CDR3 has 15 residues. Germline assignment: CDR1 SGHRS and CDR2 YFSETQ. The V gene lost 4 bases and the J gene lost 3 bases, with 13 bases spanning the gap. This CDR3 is CASSQGGAYTGELFF. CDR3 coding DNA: TGCGCCAGCAGCCAAGGGGGGGCGTACACCGGGGAGCTGTTTTTT.

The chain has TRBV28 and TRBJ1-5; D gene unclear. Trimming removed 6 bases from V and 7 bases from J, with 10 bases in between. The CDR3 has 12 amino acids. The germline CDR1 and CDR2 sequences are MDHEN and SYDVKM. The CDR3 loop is CASRLGDQPQHF. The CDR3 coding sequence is TGTGCCAGCAGACTAGGAGACCAGCCCCAGCATTTT.

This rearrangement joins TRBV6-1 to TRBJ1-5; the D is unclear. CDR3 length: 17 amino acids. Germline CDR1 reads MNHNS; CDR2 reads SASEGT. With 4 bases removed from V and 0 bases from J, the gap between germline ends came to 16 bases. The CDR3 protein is CASSGRDVRYSNQPQHF. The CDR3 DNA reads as TGTGCCAGCAGTGGGAGGGATGTAAGGTATAGCAATCAGCCCCAGCATTTT.

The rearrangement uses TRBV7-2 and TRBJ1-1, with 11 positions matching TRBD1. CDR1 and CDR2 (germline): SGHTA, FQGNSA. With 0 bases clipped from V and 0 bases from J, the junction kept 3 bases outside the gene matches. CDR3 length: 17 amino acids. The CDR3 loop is CASSLARDRGLNTEAFF. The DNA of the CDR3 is TGTGCCAGCAGCTTAGCCCGGGACAGGGGGTTGAACACTGAAGCTTTCTTT.

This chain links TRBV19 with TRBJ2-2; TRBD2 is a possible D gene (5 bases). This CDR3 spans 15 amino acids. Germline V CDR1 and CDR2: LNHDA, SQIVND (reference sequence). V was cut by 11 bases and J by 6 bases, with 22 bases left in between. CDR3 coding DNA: TGTGCCTCGGAAGGGAAGAATTGGCGGGCCGGGGAGCTGTTTTTT. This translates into CASEGKNWRAGELFF.

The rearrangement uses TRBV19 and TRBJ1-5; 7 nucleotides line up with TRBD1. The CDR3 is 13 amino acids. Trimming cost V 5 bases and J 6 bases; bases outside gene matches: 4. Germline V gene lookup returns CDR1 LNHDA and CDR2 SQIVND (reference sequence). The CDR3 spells CASSGAGGQPQHF. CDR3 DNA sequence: TGTGCCAGTAGTGGTGCAGGGGGTCAGCCCCAGCATTTT.

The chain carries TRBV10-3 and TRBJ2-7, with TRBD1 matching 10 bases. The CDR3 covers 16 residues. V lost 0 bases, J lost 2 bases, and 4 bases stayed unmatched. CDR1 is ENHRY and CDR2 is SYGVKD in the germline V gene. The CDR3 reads CAISESRTGGAYEQYF. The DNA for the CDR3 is TGTGCCATCAGTGAGTCTAGGACAGGGGGAGCCTACGAGCAGTACTTC.

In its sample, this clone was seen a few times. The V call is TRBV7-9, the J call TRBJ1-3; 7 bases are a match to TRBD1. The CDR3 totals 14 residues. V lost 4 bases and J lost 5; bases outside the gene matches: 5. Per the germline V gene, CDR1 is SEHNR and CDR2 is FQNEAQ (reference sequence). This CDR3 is CASSYGQARNTIYF. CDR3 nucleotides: TGTGCCAGCAGCTACGGACAGGCCAGAAACACCATATATTTT.

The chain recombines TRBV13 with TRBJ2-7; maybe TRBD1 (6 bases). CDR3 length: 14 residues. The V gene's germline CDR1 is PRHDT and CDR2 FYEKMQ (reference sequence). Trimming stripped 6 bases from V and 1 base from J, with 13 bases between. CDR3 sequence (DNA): TGTGCCAGCAGACGACAAGGGACATCCTACGAGCAGTACTTC. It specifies CASRRQGTSYEQYF.

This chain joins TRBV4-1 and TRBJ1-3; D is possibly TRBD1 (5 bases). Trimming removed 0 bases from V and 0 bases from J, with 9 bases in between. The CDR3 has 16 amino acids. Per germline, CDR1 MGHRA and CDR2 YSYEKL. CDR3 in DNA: TGCGCCAGCAGCCAAGATAACGGGGGCTCTGGAAACACCATATATTTT. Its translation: CASSQDNGGSGNTIYF.

The CDR3 DNA sequence: TGTGCCAGCAGCTTAGGCCCAGGGTTCAATCAGCCCCAGCATTTT. Translating it yields CASSLGPGFNQPQHF. V gene TRBV7-9 combines with J gene TRBJ1-5, with D possibly TRBD1 on 5 matching bases. The CDR3 has 15 residues. V lost 1 base to trimming and J lost 3 bases, with 10 bases between them. Per germline, CDR1 SEHNR and CDR2 FQNEAQ (reference sequence).

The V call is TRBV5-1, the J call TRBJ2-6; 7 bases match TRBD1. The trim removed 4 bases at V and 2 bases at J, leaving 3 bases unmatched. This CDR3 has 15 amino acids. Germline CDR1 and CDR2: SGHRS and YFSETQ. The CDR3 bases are TGCGCCAGCAGCGAACAGGGGACTGGGGCCAACGTCCTGACTTTC. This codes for CASSEQGTGANVLTF. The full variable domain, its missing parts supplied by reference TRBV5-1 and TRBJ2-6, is KAGVTQTPRYLIKTRGQQVTLSCSPISGHRSVSWYQQTPGQGLQFLFEYFSETQRNKGNFPGRFSGRQFSNSRSEMNVSTLELGDSALYLCASSEQGTGANVLTFGAGSRLTVL.

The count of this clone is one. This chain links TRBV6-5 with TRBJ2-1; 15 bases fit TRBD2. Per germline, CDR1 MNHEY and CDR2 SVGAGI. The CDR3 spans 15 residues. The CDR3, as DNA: TGTGCTGTCTATAAGGGACTAGCGGGAGGTGGTGAGCAGTTCTTC. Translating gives CAVYKGLAGGGEQFF.

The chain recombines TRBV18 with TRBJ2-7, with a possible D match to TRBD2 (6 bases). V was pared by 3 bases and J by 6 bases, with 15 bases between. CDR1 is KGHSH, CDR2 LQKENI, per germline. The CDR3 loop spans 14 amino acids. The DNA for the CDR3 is TGTGCCAGCTCACCGCCCGGGACTGCGCGCGAGCAGTACTTC. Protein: CASSPPGTAREQYF.

The CDR3 coding sequence is TGTGCCAGCAGTGAAGTAACAGGGGGCCCAGATACGCAGTATTTT. Amino acid sequence: CASSEVTGGPDTQYF. V and J are TRBV6-1 and TRBJ2-3, with 9 bases aligning to TRBD1. Germline lookup yields CDR1 MNHNS and CDR2 SASEGT. J gave up 4 bases and V 1 base, and 3 bases lay outside the gene matches. The length of the CDR3 is 15 residues.

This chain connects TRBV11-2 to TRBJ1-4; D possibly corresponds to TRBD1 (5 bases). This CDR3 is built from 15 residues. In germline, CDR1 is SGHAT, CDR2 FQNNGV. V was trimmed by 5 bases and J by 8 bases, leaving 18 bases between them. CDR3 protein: CASSPGGGMGEKLFF. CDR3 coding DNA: TGTGCCAGCAGCCCGGGTGGGGGGATGGGGGAAAAACTGTTTTTT.

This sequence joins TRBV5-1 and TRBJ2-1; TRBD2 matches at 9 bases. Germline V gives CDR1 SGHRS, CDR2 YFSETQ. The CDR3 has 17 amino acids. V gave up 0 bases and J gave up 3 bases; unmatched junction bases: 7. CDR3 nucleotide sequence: TGCGCCAGCAGCTTGGGCGCGGGAGGGCCCCTCTACAATGAGCAGTTCTTC. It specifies CASSLGAGGPLYNEQFF.

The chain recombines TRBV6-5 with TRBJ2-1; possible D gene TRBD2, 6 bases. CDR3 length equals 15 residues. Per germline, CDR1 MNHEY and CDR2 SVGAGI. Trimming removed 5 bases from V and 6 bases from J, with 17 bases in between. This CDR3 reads CASSPGLMEGNEQFF. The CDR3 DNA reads TGTGCCAGCAGTCCCGGACTAATGGAGGGCAATGAGCAGTTCTTC.

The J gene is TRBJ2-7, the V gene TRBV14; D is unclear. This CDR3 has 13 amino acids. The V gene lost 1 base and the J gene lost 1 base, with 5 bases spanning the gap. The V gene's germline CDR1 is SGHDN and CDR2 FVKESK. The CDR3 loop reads CASSQVASYEQYF. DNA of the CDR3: TGTGCCAGCAGCCAAGTGGCTTCCTACGAGCAGTACTTC.

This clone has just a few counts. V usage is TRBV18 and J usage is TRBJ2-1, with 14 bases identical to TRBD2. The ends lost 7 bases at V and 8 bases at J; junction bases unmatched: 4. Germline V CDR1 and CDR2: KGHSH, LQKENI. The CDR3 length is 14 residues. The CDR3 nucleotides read TGTGCCAGCTTGGGACTAGCGGGAGAAGATGAGCAGTTCTTC. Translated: CASLGLAGEDEQFF.

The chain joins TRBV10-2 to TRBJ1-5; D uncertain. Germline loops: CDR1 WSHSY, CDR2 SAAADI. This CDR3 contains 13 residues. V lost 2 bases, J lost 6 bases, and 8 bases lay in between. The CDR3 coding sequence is TGCGCCAGCAGTGAGCAAGAGAGTCAGCCCCAGCATTTT. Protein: CASSEQESQPQHF.

The CDR3: CASSPGGGGNYGYTF. Written as DNA, the CDR3 is TGTGCCAGCTCCCCAGGCGGAGGGGGCAACTATGGCTACACCTTC. The V gene is TRBV18, the J gene TRBJ1-2; 7 positions agree with TRBD1. The CDR3 is made up of 15 amino acids. Germline V gives CDR1 KGHSH, CDR2 LQKENI. V dropped 6 bases and J dropped 2; count of bases not matched to a gene: 9.

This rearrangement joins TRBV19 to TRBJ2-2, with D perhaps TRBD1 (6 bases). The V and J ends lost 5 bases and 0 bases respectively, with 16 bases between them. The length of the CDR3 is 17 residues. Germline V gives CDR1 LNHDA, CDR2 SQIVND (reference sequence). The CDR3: CASSDIRGQTNTGELFF. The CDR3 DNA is TGTGCCAGTAGTGATATAAGAGGACAGACGAACACCGGGGAGCTGTTTTTT.

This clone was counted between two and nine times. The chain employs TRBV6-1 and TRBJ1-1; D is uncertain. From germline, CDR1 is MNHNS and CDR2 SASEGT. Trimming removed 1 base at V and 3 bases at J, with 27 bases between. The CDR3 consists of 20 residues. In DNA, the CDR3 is TGTGCCAGCAGTGAAGAGCCGGCGGGTTATCTGGCAGGTTTGTACACTGAAGCTTTCTTT. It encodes CASSEEPAGYLAGLYTEAFF.

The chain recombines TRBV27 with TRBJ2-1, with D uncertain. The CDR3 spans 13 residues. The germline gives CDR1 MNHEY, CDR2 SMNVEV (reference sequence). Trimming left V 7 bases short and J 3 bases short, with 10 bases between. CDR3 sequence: CASTRTGYNEQFF. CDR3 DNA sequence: TGTGCCAGCACCCGAACGGGCTACAATGAGCAGTTCTTC.